One sample yielded the 14 T cell receptor beta chains listed below, sequenced in a study of beta chain features in type 1 diabetes. Expressed TCRB transcripts were sequenced because the entire RNA isolate underwent reverse transcription. Profiled with immunoSEQ multiplex PCR; TCRdb holds only in-frame clones, not every one. The sample yields around 250,000 clones, roughly an eighth seen once. No antigens are known for them. Whole-study findings and limits: The study found moderately but significantly shorter TCRB CDR3s in all four CD4+ subsets of Type 1 diabetes patients.

The source material was naive CD4+ T cells from blood. These receptors were obtained from a man aged 30 to 45 with type 1 diabetes.

This clone was seen a handful of times. The gene calls are TRBV7-9 and TRBJ1-2; no definite D call. The ends were cut back, 1 base at V and 6 bases at J, with 6 bases in the middle. Germline CDR1 SEHNR, CDR2 FQNEAQ (reference sequence). The CDR3 spans 12 residues. In DNA, the CDR3 is TGTGCCAGCAGCTTAGTGGCGGATGGCTACACCTTC. Encoded protein: CASSLVADGYTF.

This chain joins TRBV6-1 and TRBJ2-1; 10 bases are shared with TRBD2. Trimming cost V 4 bases and J 6 bases; bases outside gene matches: 6. Germline V gene data show CDR1 as MNHNS and CDR2 as SASEGT. The CDR3 loop spans 15 amino acids. As DNA, the CDR3 is TGTGCCAGCAGTGGAGCGGGAGGGCCGAGCAATGAGCAGTTCTTC. Protein product: CASSGAGGPSNEQFF.

Only a few counts were recorded for this clone. V is TRBV19 and J is TRBJ2-5, with D tentatively TRBD1 (5 bases). CDR1 is LNHDA and CDR2 is SQIVND in the germline V gene (reference sequence). V lost 5 bases, J lost 4 bases, and 17 bases lay in between. This CDR3 contains 15 residues. The chain's CDR3 is CASSQAGNQGETQYF. The CDR3 DNA is TGTGCCAGTAGTCAGGCAGGGAATCAAGGAGAGACCCAGTACTTC.

This clone occurred a few times. J is TRBJ1-2 and V is TRBV13, with 9 nucleotides matching TRBD1. V gave up 4 bases and J gave up 8 bases; unmatched junction bases: 11. Looked up from germline, CDR1 is PRHDT and CDR2 is FYEKMQ (reference sequence). This CDR3 has 15 amino acids. The DNA for the CDR3 is TGTGCCAGCAGCTCCGGGACAGGGTTAACCGGGGGCTACACCTTC. Protein: CASSSGTGLTGGYTF.

The chain carries TRBV5-4 and TRBJ2-7; 10 nucleotides match TRBD1. Trimming cost V 4 bases and J 2 bases; bases outside gene matches: 6. Germline CDR1 is SGHNT and CDR2 is YYREEE (reference sequence). This CDR3 region has 15 residues. The CDR3 sequence: CASSDPGQGTYEQYF. CDR3 coding DNA: TGTGCCAGCAGCGATCCGGGACAGGGGACCTACGAGCAGTACTTC. The full variable domain, in which reference TRBV5-4 and TRBJ2-7 provide the parts outside the CDR3, is ETGVTQSPTHLIKTRGQQVTLRCSSQSGHNTVSWYQQALGQGPQFIFQYYREEENGRGNFPPRFSGLQFPNYSSELNVNALELDDSALYLCASSDPGQGTYEQYFGPGTRLTVT.

The rearrangement links TRBV5-1 to TRBJ2-7; tentative D call: TRBD1 (5 bases). Germline V lookup: CDR1 SGHRS, CDR2 YFSETQ. Trimming took off 4 bases at V and 6 bases at J, with 17 bases between the two ends. CDR3 length: 14 amino acids. The CDR3 reads CASSPGQGFAEQYF. The CDR3 bases are TGCGCCAGCAGCCCCGGCCAGGGTTTCGCCGAGCAGTACTTC. The entire variable domain, with the rest obtained from reference TRBV5-1 and TRBJ2-7, is as follows: KAGVTQTPRYLIKTRGQQVTLSCSPISGHRSVSWYQQTPGQGLQFLFEYFSETQRNKGNFPGRFSGRQFSNSRSEMNVSTLELGDSALYLCASSPGQGFAEQYFGPGTRLTVT.

This clone was counted a few times. The chain combines TRBV29-1 with TRBJ1-3; 9 positions match TRBD1. Germline CDR1 is SQVTM and CDR2 is ANQGSEA. The V segment lost 5 bases and the J segment 3 bases; nucleotides outside the gene matches: 5. The length of the CDR3 is 14 residues. CDR3 DNA sequence: TGCAGCGTTAACAGGGGGCTGGGTGGAAACACCATATATTTT. As protein: CSVNRGLGGNTIYF.

This clone was detected a few times. The chain carries TRBV30 and TRBJ2-1; 10 bases line up with TRBD2. CDR1 is GTSNPN and CDR2 is SVGIG in the germline V gene (reference sequence). Trimming cost V 3 bases and J 0 bases; bases outside gene matches: 5. This CDR3 is 16 amino acids long. Here the CDR3 reads CAWRGLARSSYNEQFF. CDR3 nucleotide sequence: TGTGCCTGGAGGGGACTAGCGCGGAGCTCCTACAATGAGCAGTTCTTC.

There are a few counts of this clone. The rearrangement joins TRBV28 to TRBJ2-1; TRBD2 aligns across 7 bases. Germline trimming cut 6 bases from V and 2 bases from J; bases unmatched to any gene: 4. The CDR3 runs to 14 residues. In germline, CDR1 is MDHEN, CDR2 SYDVKM. CDR3 sequence reads: CASRSSGTYNEQFF. The DNA for the CDR3 is TGTGCCAGCAGATCTAGCGGTACCTACAATGAGCAGTTCTTC.

The gene calls are TRBV6-5 and TRBJ1-2; no clear D. Trimming took off 8 bases at V and 2 bases at J, with 18 bases between the two ends. In germline, CDR1 is MNHEY, CDR2 SVGAGI. CDR3 length: 15 residues. CDR3 in DNA: TGTGCCAGCCTGGAGTCTTCCCTCCGGAACTATGGCTACACCTTC. Encoded protein: CASLESSLRNYGYTF.

V usage is TRBV5-1 and J usage is TRBJ2-5; D is possibly TRBD1 (6 bases). The germline V gene encodes CDR1 SGHRS and CDR2 YFSETQ. The length of the CDR3 is 15 residues. V shed 0 bases and J shed 2 bases, with 11 bases lying between them. The CDR3 DNA sequence: TGCGCCAGCAGCTTGGTAGGGACATCTCAAGAGACCCAGTACTTC. Amino acids: CASSLVGTSQETQYF.

In its sample, this clone was seen a few times. This chain connects TRBV5-1 to TRBJ2-1; 7 positions agree with TRBD2. With 4 bases clipped from V and 9 bases from J, the junction kept 13 bases outside the gene matches. CDR3 size: 15 residues. The germline gives CDR1 SGHRS, CDR2 YFSETQ. Written as DNA, the CDR3 is TGCGCCAGCAGCCTAGAAGCGGGAATCCAAGGTGAGCAGTTCTTC. Translating gives CASSLEAGIQGEQFF.

The chain joins TRBV5-1 to TRBJ2-7, with 7 bases identical to TRBD1. The CDR3 spans 15 residues. The V gene end was trimmed by 0 bases and the J gene end by 2 bases; junction bases not matched to a gene: 5. Germline-derived CDR1 and CDR2 are SGHRS and YFSETQ. CDR3 residues: CASSLGTGLAYEQYF. CDR3 DNA sequence: TGCGCCAGCAGCTTGGGGACAGGCCTTGCCTACGAGCAGTACTTC.

V and J are TRBV4-3 and TRBJ2-2; D may be TRBD2 (5 bases). Trimming removed 8 bases at V and 2 bases at J, with 12 bases between. Germline V gene sequence: CDR1 LGHNA, CDR2 YSLEER. The CDR3 contains 14 residues. CDR3 sequence: CASSRVSNTGELFF. In nucleotides, the CDR3 is TGCGCCAGCTCGCGGGTCTCTAACACCGGGGAGCTGTTTTTT.